The 19 T cell receptor beta chains listed next were all sequenced from one sample in a study of shared clonotypes between healthy human individuals. Repertoires were generated with immunoSEQ multiplex PCR, while TCRdb's copy carries only in-frame clones and drops some. The sample consists of some 900,000 clones, 60% to 85% of them appearing once. Sequencing was performed on memory CD4+ T cells sorted from blood. Indicated subset: CD45RA-negative fraction. Receptors were obtained from a man younger than 35 in good health.

The rearrangement uses TRBV7-2 and TRBJ1-2; D unresolved. Trimming stripped 6 bases from V and 5 bases from J, with 13 bases between. This CDR3 region has 13 residues. CDR1 is SGHTA and CDR2 is FQGNSA in the germline V gene. The DNA for the CDR3 is TGTGCCAGCAGGACGACAAATTATTATGGCTACACCTTC. Amino acids: CASRTTNYYGYTF.

The chain couples TRBV11-1 to TRBJ2-3; tentatively, D is TRBD2 (6 bases). The V and J ends lost 4 bases and 1 base respectively, with 15 bases between them. CDR1 is SGHAT and CDR2 is FQDESV in the germline V gene (reference sequence). CDR3 length: 16 amino acids. The CDR3 coding sequence is TGTGCCAGCAGCTCTGGGGACTTGACGGGCACAGATACGCAGTATTTT. Amino acid sequence: CASSSGDLTGTDTQYF.

J is TRBJ1-2 and V is TRBV10-3, with 12 bases matching TRBD1. Germline CDR1 reads ENHRY; CDR2 reads SYGVKD. This CDR3 spans 15 amino acids. V gave up 4 bases and J gave up 8 bases; unmatched junction bases: 8. The CDR3 DNA is TGTGCCATCAGTGCTCAGGGACAGGGGGCGAGAGGCTACACCTTC. As protein: CAISAQGQGARGYTF.

The sample holds a few counts of this clone. This rearrangement joins TRBV30 to TRBJ1-6; D is unresolved. The CDR3 is made up of 15 amino acids. Trimming stripped 2 bases from V and 4 bases from J, with 12 bases between. Germline CDR1 and CDR2: GTSNPN and SVGIG (reference sequence). CDR3 nucleotide sequence: TGTGCCTGGAGTCCCTGGGCAGGTTATAATTCACCCCTCCACTTT. The encoded protein is CAWSPWAGYNSPLHF.

The chain recombines TRBV5-1 with TRBJ2-7; TRBD2 might be the D (6 bases). The CDR3 spans 13 residues. The germline V and J ends were trimmed by 4 bases and 5 bases, with 13 bases remaining between them. From germline, CDR1 is SGHRS and CDR2 YFSETQ. This CDR3 is CASSQTRRDEQYF. CDR3 in DNA: TGCGCCAGCAGCCAGACCCGGAGGGACGAGCAGTACTTC.

The V and J genes are TRBV6-1 and TRBJ2-3, with D perhaps TRBD1 (5 bases). The CDR3 contains 14 residues. Germline CDR1 is MNHNS and CDR2 is SASEGT. The V end was cut by 2 bases, the J end by 6 bases, with 12 bases between. The CDR3 region is CASSERQGRDTQYF. Here the CDR3 DNA reads TGTGCCAGCAGTGAACGGCAGGGTCGGGATACGCAGTATTTT.

This chain links TRBV19 with TRBJ1-2; TRBD1 matches 9 bases. Germline values: CDR1 LNHDA, CDR2 SQIVND (reference sequence). J was trimmed by 4 bases and V by 8 bases; bases with no gene match: 8. The CDR3 is 14 amino acids. CDR3 loop: CASGDRGSSYGYTF. The DNA for the CDR3 is TGTGCCAGTGGAGACAGGGGGTCTAGCTATGGCTACACCTTC.

This clone showed up just a few times. V and J are TRBV6-4 and TRBJ2-3; 7 nucleotides line up with TRBD1. V lost 5 bases, J lost 0 bases, and 5 bases stayed unmatched. The germline gives CDR1 MRHNA, CDR2 SNTAGT. The CDR3 extends over 15 amino acids. For the CDR3, the DNA is TGTGCCAGCAGTCTACAGGGGACAAGCACAGATACGCAGTATTTT. It translates to CASSLQGTSTDTQYF.

Details on this clone: Other DNA sequences within the sample encode an identical CDR3. The chain is built from TRBV11-2 and TRBJ2-7, with TRBD1 matching 9 bases. CDR1 and CDR2 (germline): SGHAT, FQNNGV. This CDR3 has 15 amino acids. The V and J ends lost 1 base and 3 bases, in that order; junction bases with no gene match: 4. Written as DNA, the CDR3 is TGTGCCAGCAGCTTAGGTGGGACAGGGCTCTACGAGCAGTACTTC. It translates to CASSLGGTGLYEQYF.

The chain joins TRBV11-2 to TRBJ1-6, with 12 bases identical to TRBD1. Germline CDR1 and CDR2: SGHAT and FQNNGV. This CDR3 contains 16 residues. J was trimmed by 9 bases and V by 1 base; bases with no gene match: 4. The CDR3 spells CASSLALGQGASPLHF. The CDR3 DNA follows: TGTGCCAGCAGCTTAGCATTGGGACAGGGGGCTTCACCCCTCCACTTT.

The chain combines TRBV19 with TRBJ2-7; no definite D call. CDR1 LNHDA and CDR2 SQIVND come from the germline V gene (reference sequence). Trimming took off 7 bases at V and 0 bases at J, with 10 bases between the two ends. The length of the CDR3 is 13 residues. For the CDR3, the DNA is TGTGCCAGTACCCCGGAAGACTCCTACGAGCAGTACTTC. Amino acid sequence: CASTPEDSYEQYF.

DNA of the CDR3: TGCGCCAGCAGCTCTGCTAGCCTGGGACAGGGAAATTCACCCCTCCACTTT. Amino acid sequence: CASSSASLGQGNSPLHF. The V and J genes are TRBV5-1 and TRBJ1-6, with 9 bases fitting TRBD1. The germline V gene has CDR1 SGHRS and CDR2 YFSETQ. Trimming took 3 bases from V and 7 from J; bases not matched to a gene: 11. The CDR3 runs to 17 residues.

Regarding this clone: The sample holds other DNA sequences that translate to the same CDR3. The chain is built from TRBV28 and TRBJ1-3, with unresolved D. The CDR3 length is 12 residues. Germline V gene data show CDR1 as MDHEN and CDR2 as SYDVKM. Deletions cut 6 bases from V and 4 bases from J, with 7 bases between. The CDR3 DNA follows: TGTGCCAGCAGCCTTCCCGGAAACACCATATATTTT. Translation gives CASSLPGNTIYF.

The chain uses TRBV27 and TRBJ2-7, with 7 bases lining up with TRBD2. Germline-derived CDR1 and CDR2 are MNHEY and SMNVEV (reference sequence). The CDR3 has 14 residues. V shed 5 bases and J 3 bases; nucleotides not matched to a gene: 7. CDR3 DNA: TGTGCCAGCAGTCCTGGTCGGGGGGTCTACGAGCAGTACTTC. Residues: CASSPGRGVYEQYF.

V and J are TRBV6-1 and TRBJ2-5; possibly TRBD1 for D (5 bases). Germline assignment: CDR1 MNHNS and CDR2 SASEGT. This CDR3 comprises 15 residues. Trimming cost V 2 bases and J 4 bases, with 14 bases left between them. CDR3 nucleotides: TGTGCCAGCAGTGAATTGGCAGGGATAGTAGAGACCCAGTACTTC. Protein sequence: CASSELAGIVETQYF.

This chain uses TRBV18 with TRBJ2-3, with D uncertain. Per the germline V gene, CDR1 is KGHSH and CDR2 is LQKENI. V was trimmed by 5 bases and J by 1 base, leaving 13 bases between them. CDR3 size: 15 residues. CDR3: CASSTFKSGTDTQYF. The CDR3 coding sequence is TGTGCCAGCTCAACTTTTAAGTCCGGCACAGATACGCAGTATTTT.

The gene calls are TRBV4-2 and TRBJ2-6, with a weak D call TRBD2 (5 bases). Trimming left V 7 bases short and J 7 bases short, with 14 bases between. The CDR3 consists of 14 residues. CDR1 LGHNA and CDR2 YNFKEQ come from the germline V gene. The CDR3 sequence is CASTPLEGANVLTF. In DNA form, the CDR3 reads TGTGCCAGCACCCCCCTCGAGGGAGCCAACGTCCTGACTTTC.

The V and J genes are TRBV7-2 and TRBJ2-7; TRBD2 matches 8 bases. V shed 1 base, J shed 6 bases, and the junction held 8 bases outside the gene matches. The CDR3 is 15 amino acids. Germline CDR1 SGHTA, CDR2 FQGNSA. The DNA of the CDR3 is TGTGCCAGCAGCTTAGGGCTAGCGGGTACCCTCGAGCAGTACTTC. Amino acids: CASSLGLAGTLEQYF.

The chain uses TRBV25-1 and TRBJ1-6; D is perhaps TRBD1 (5 bases). V lost 3 bases, J lost 2 bases, and 8 bases lay in between. This CDR3 comprises 15 residues. Looked up from germline, CDR1 is MGHDK and CDR2 is SYGVNS. Here the CDR3 DNA reads TGTGCCAGCAGTGAGGCGACAGCCTATAATTCACCCCTCCACTTT. It encodes CASSEATAYNSPLHF.